The T cell receptor (beta chain) under discussion was sequenced for a study of cytomegalovirus exposure and HLA in healthy donors (dated by TCRdb to 2017 to 2019). About the full investigation: An earlier analysis of several hundred of the donors reported approximately 270 Gb of sequence data and 117 million unique TCR beta sequences from about 180 million T cells. An early release that covered approximately 600 HLA-typed donors contained approximately 300 gigabases of sequencing data and around 85 million unique TCR sequences. Among the roughly 400 genotyped donors, roughly 80% belonged to the genetic ancestry cluster associated with self-reported Caucasian donors. The aim of the study was to test whether cataloging public T cell receptors could identify signatures of past pathogen exposure. Using immunosequencing, the study profiled T cell repertoires from around 680 subjects and related those repertoires to cytomegalovirus serostatus. A separate validation cohort of about 110 different subjects was used in addition to the approximately 640-subject first cohort. The study combined high-throughput TCR immunosequencing, statistical association of individual TCRs with disease status, and machine learning to predict cytomegalovirus infection status. A later analysis re-analyzed previously published TCR beta repertoires from roughly 600 donors and added high-resolution HLA genotyping to study TCR occurrence patterns. The later analysis used no new phenotypic data to find candidate immune exposures, relying instead on TCR beta sequences and their occurrence across donors. In an earlier analysis of a few hundred of the donors, high-throughput TCR beta sequencing was used to judge whether each TCR beta V gene segment behaved as functional or pseudogenic. Donor age, sex, ethnicity and CMV serostatus were compiled alongside the repertoire data. In a later genetic analysis, genome-wide SNP genotypes for about three fifths of the roughly 670 donors were used, and that subset was treated as a discovery cohort. All discovery cohort repertoires had been generated on a single sequencing platform. Both class I and class II loci were covered by HLA typing, at four-digit resolution. Typing coverage varied by locus: 629-630 donors for A, B, C, DRB1 and DQB1; under 550 for DQA1; over 600 for DPA1; around 490 for DPB1. Roughly 5 DR-DQ haplotypes were handled as single units for association and clustering, since linkage in the cohort was strong. On average, roughly 200,000 unique TCR beta nucleotide sequences were sequenced per donor among a few hundred genotyped donors of the cohort, with around 19% of those sequences being non-productive. General findings and caveats noted by the study authors: The 87-base-pair reads could not distinguish some IMGT-functional V segments, including TRBV6-2 and TRBV6-3, so those segments were excluded. A later analysis found that TCR association rates varied across HLA loci, with DRB1 alleles showing the most associated TCRs and HLA-C alleles the fewest. Correlated functional status among segregating V segments might be attributable to linkage disequilibrium, but an unknown experimental factor could not be ruled out. According to a later analysis, parvovirus B19, influenza, CMV and Epstein-Barr virus appeared linked to several top co-occurrence clusters. Across donors, most TCR sequences were observed very rarely, whereas some public TCRs were present in many individuals. In an earlier analysis of around 500 of the donors, most TCR beta V segments appeared in productive rearrangements about 90% or about 30% of the time, broadly matching IMGT annotations. An association between a missense DCLRE1C variant and V-gene and J-gene trimming of TCR beta chains was found in a later genetic analysis and replicated in an independent cohort. A later analysis found that HLA-associated TCR beta chains were more clonally expanded and had lower generation probabilities than equally common non-associated chains. In a later analysis, most CMV-associated TCR beta chains were found to appear HLA-restricted, with HLA associations seemingly driven largely by CMV exposure. According to the authors, the approach could potentially be generalized to other disease states and immunological phenotypes. According to a later genetic analysis, donors in an Asian-associated ancestry cluster had fewer N-insertions in productive TCRs than the roughly 700-donor mean. Assigning TCR associations to individual alleles was difficult when HLA alleles, especially DR and DQ, strongly co-occurred. A further reported finding was that TCR beta sequences accurately predicted the HLA-A and HLA-B alleles for most subjects in the first cohort. Three of the identified cytomegalovirus-associated TCR beta chains were confirmed in vitro to be specific for cytomegalovirus antigens. CMV serostatus was the only immune exposure information available for the cohort. Cytomegalovirus status was reported to be diagnosed by the classifier with high specificity and sensitivity in both the original and validation cohorts. The presence/absence analyses assumed that sequencing depth was roughly uniform across donors, and that assumption may not be true. Because counts were too low, seventeen rarely observed V segments, including chromosome 9 orphons, were excluded from the earlier analysis of about 500 of the donors. At a false discovery rate of 0.05, a later analysis linked fewer than 20,000 TCR beta sequences to specific HLA alleles. In the study, around 150 TCR beta chains were listed as associated with cytomegalovirus. Because some donors lacked HLA typing at each locus, the association tests relied only on the typed subset. In this cohort, only TCR beta chains were sequenced, and detectable features were limited by the absence of alpha or paired-chain data. A cluster of highly shared sequence variants was judged likely to be a technical artifact of the sequencing pipeline.

Libraries were made using the immunoSEQ multiplex PCR assay. A mixture of 60 forward primers for TCR Vbeta segments and 13 reverse primers for TCR Jbeta segments was used in the multiplex PCR. The CDR3 region of rearranged TCR beta genes was amplified from genomic DNA with a multiplex PCR assay. On the Illumina HiSeq System, the amplified TCR beta libraries were sequenced as 87-base-pair reads. The paper's data handling went like this. Across the roughly 600 repertoires, a later analysis counted some 81 million unique TCR beta chains, roughly 11 million of which were shared by at least two donors. A nearest-neighbor algorithm error-corrected the raw reads and collapsed the reads into unique sequences, merging closely related sequences to remove PCR and sequencing errors. Alignment of CDR3 sequences to IMGT reference sequences was used to assign V, D and J gene segments. For a sequence to be retained, at least a six-nucleotide match to both a V gene segment and a J gene segment was required. A rearrangement counted as productive if the CDR3 had no stop codons and remained in frame with V and J, and every other rearrangement counted as non-productive. CDR3 was defined by IMGT convention, running from the second conserved V-encoded cysteine to the conserved J-encoded phenylalanine. The earlier analysis of a few hundred of the donors excluded any sequence lacking an unambiguous match to a single V gene segment. An earlier analysis of 587 of the donors called V segments functional above 56.7% productive rearrangements and segregating when the between-donor standard deviation exceeded 5%. To diagnose cytomegalovirus status from the catalog of TCR beta chain sequences, a statistical classification framework was built. In a later analysis, TCR nucleotide sequences were compared against IMGT/GENE-DB human TR gene sequences so that V and J genes could be assigned. The TCRdist pipeline was used in a later analysis to assign CDR3 sequences and most-parsimonious VDJ recombination scenarios. In a later analysis, every TCR beta chain was defined by the combination of its CDR3 amino acid sequence and its V-gene family, and reads without a unique V-gene family were dropped. To address suspected cross-contamination and a sequencing artifact, a later analysis removed under 600 highly shared, low-generation-probability nucleotide sequences. In a later analysis, a clonal expansion index was calculated for each public chain from normalized within-repertoire ranks of inferred template counts. In a later analysis, generation probabilities were computed with a VDJ recombination model fitted to out-of-frame rearrangements, and the resulting probabilities were checked against IGoR. In a later analysis, hypergeometric tests were used to score TCR-TCR, TCR-HLA and TCR-CMV co-occurrence, with a repertoire-size bias correction applied to TCR pairs. To estimate false discovery rates, a later analysis permuted the HLA or CMV assignments 20 times. In a later analysis, co-occurring TCRs were grouped using DBSCAN, with TCRdist sequence similarity added in when clustering inside HLA-allele-positive subsets. Repertoires with fewer than 30,000 or more than 120,000 public chains, plus five repertoires with anomalous nucleotide sharing, were excluded from co-occurrence clustering. In its TCRdb copy, this immuneACCESS table keeps in-frame sequences only and misses some clones. Where compared with another copy, unresolved V genes explain less than half of these, and the others have no known cause. Clone size and V and J calls were adopted from that table, with D and trimming inferred from the DNA. A total of approximately 110,000 clones appear in this sample, 70% to 80% of them only once. The top ten clonotypes cover 3.6% of the sample.

This clone was seen a single time. The antigen this receptor binds is unknown. Base qualities are not recorded, but no much larger clone differs from it by a single base. CDR1 and CDR2 are read off the germline V gene (reference sequence) as SGHNT and YYREEE. At the junction V is shortened by 0 bases and J by 1 base, with 8 bases in between. The CDR3 spans 15 residues, from the cysteine through the phenylalanine. CDR3 DNA is the only sequence kept; it has 45 bases, read in frame from the first base. The cohort comprised around 690 healthy bone marrow donors. Cohort members were all nominally healthy when sampled, although unrecorded immune exposures were likely present. The donor was CMV seronegative and belonged to the group of roughly 330 seronegative cohort members. Each donor provided a peripheral blood sample, and peripheral blood mononuclear cells were used for TCR beta sequencing. Genomic DNA extraction from the blood cell samples was performed with the Qiagen DNeasy Blood Extraction Kit.

The receptor's source is a man aged 40-49 years in good health and CMV-seronegative. The V and J genes are TRBV5-4 and TRBJ1-3, with the D gene call left open. The sequenced material came from PBMCs. The sequenced DNA is TGTGCCAGCAGCTTGGCGGGGTGGTCTGGAAACACCATATATTTT. It translates to CASSLAGWSGNTIYF.